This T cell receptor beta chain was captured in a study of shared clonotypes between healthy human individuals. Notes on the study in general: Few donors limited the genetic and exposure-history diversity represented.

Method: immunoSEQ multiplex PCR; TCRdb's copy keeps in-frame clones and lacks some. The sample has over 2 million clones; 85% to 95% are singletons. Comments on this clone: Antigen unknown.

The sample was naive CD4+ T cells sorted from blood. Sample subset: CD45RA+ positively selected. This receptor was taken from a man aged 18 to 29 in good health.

The CDR3 DNA reads as TGTGCCAGCAGTTTCACGGATCGTGGGCAGCCCCAGCATTTT. It encodes CASSFTDRGQPQHF. The chain couples TRBV27 to TRBJ1-5, with unresolved D. Per the germline V gene, CDR1 is MNHEY and CDR2 is SMNVEV (reference sequence). This CDR3 comprises 14 residues. The V and J ends lost 3 bases and 7 bases respectively, with 13 bases between them.